This T cell receptor (beta chain) was observed in a study of blood T cell repertoires in COVID-19. Study as a whole: From T cells, B-cell-depleted T cells, or PBMCs came the material, which was cDNA or gDNA.

In the original workflow: Reference gene primer amplification in the assay estimated nucleated cell counts. Repertoires were generated with immunoSEQ multiplex PCR, while TCRdb's copy carries only in-frame clones and drops some. V and J calls and clone size come straight from that table; D and trimming were deduced from the DNA. The sample has approximately 250,000 clones, around four fifths seen once. This clone was counted only a few times. V was shortened by 6 bases and J by 3 bases, with 8 bases between the two germline ends. In germline, CDR1 is MNHNY, CDR2 SVGAGI (reference sequence). The CDR3 totals 12 residues.

The TCR comes from a woman aged 55-70 years with active or convalescent COVID-19. The material sequenced was peripheral blood. The chain recombines TRBV6-6 with TRBJ1-1; D remains ambiguous. The CDR3 reads CASSRVDTEAFF. In DNA, the CDR3 is TGTGCCAGCAGCCGCGTTGACACTGAAGCTTTCTTT.